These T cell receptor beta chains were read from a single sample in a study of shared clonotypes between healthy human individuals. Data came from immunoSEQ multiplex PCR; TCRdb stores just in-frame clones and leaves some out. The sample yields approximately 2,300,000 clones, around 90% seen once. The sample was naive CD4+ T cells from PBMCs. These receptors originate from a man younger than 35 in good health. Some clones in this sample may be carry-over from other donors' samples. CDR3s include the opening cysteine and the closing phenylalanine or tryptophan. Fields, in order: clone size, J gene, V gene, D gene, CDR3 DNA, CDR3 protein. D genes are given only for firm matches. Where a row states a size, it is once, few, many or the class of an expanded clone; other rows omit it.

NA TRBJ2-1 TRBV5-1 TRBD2 TGCGCCAGCAGCATACTAGCGGGAGCCCACAATGAGCAGTTCTTC CASSILAGAHNEQFF
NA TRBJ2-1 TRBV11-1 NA TGTGCCAGCAGCTTAAGCAATGAGCAGTTCTTC CASSLSNEQFF
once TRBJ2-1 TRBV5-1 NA TGCGCCAGCAGCTTGGTGGGGCGCGGAAGCTCCTACAATGAGCAGTTCTTC CASSLVGRGSSYNEQFF
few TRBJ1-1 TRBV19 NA TGTGCCAGTAACTCCGGGACGGGTCACACTGAAGCTTTCTTT CASNSGTGHTEAFF
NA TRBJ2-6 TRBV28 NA TGTGCCAGCAGTTTACCTCGGGGCAGGAAGCCCTCTGGGGCCAACGTCCTGACTTTC CASSLPRGRKPSGANVLTF
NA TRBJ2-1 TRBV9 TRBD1 TGTGCCAGCAGCGCACGGACAGGGGGCTCCAATGAGCAGTTCTTC CASSARTGGSNEQFF
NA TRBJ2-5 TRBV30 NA TGTGCCTGGAGTATGGGGGCTCAAGAGACCCAGTACTTC CAWSMGAQETQYF
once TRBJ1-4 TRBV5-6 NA TGTGCCAGCAGCTTGGGACCCAGTAATGAAAAACTGTTTTTT CASSLGPSNEKLFF
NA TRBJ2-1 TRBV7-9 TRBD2 TGTGCCAGCAGCTTAGCTCGGGCGGGAGGTAGGAATGAGCAGTTCTTC CASSLARAGGRNEQFF
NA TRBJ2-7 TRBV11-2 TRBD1 TGTGCCAGCAGCTTAGGAGCGGGACAGGGTTACGAGCAGTACTTC CASSLGAGQGYEQYF
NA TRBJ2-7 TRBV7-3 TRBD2 TGTGCCAGCAGCCCTGGACTAGCCCAAACCCCCTACGAGCAGTACTTC CASSPGLAQTPYEQYF
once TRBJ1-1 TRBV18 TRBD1 TGTGCCAGCTCACCGACCCAGGGGGCGATGAACACTGAAGCTTTCTTT CASSPTQGAMNTEAFF
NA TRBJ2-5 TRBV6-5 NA TGTGCCAGCAGTTCGGCGGGGACGGAGACCCAGTACTTC CASSSAGTETQYF
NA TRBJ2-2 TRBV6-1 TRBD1 TGTGCCAGCAGTGATACCGGGACAGCAACCGGGGAGCTGTTTTTT CASSDTGTATGELFF
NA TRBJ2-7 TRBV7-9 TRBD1 TGTGCCAGCAGCTTATTCACAGGGGGCGACATCTACGAGCAGTACTTC CASSLFTGGDIYEQYF
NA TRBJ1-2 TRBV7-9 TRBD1 TGTGCCAGCAACCGACAGGGTACCGGCTACACCTTC CASNRQGTGYTF
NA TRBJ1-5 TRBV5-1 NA TGCGCCAGCAGCCCCGGGACGGTCGGCCCCCAGCCCCAGCATTTT CASSPGTVGPQPQHF
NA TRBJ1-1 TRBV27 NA TGTGCCAGCAGTTTGTTTTTGGTTGGGCCCAACACTGAAGCTTTCTTT CASSLFLVGPNTEAFF
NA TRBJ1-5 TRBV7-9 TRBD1 TGTGCCAGCAGCTTATTCGGGGCAGGGGGTAGGGATCAGCCCCAGCATTTT CASSLFGAGGRDQPQHF
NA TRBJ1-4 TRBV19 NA TGTGCCAGTAGTATAGGTATACGGTCTTCGACAACTAATGAAAAACTGTTTTTT CASSIGIRSSTTNEKLFF
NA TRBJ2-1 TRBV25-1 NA TGTGCCAGCCCTGGAAGTAGTAATGAGCAGTTCTTC CASPGSSNEQFF
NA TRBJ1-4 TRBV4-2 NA TGTGCCAGCAGTTACACCGGGACATCCCAGCGCGACGAAAAACTGTTTTTT CASSYTGTSQRDEKLFF
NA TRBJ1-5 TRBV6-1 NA TGTGCCAGCAGGCTTGGTGGGGGCAATCAGCCCCAGCATTTT CASRLGGGNQPQHF
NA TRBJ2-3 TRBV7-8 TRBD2 TGTGCCAGCAGCCCGCGGGGGGGGACTAGCACAGATACGCAGTATTTT CASSPRGGTSTDTQYF
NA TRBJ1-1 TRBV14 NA TGTGCCAGCAGCCAAGATTTATATCGGGGATTGAACACTGAAGCTTTCTTT CASSQDLYRGLNTEAFF
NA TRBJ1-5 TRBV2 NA TGTGCCAGCAACCGAGGAAACGACAATCAGCCCCAGCATTTT CASNRGNDNQPQHF
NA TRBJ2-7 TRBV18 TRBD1 TGTGCCAGCTCAACCGGGACAGGGGACTACGAGCAGTACTTC CASSTGTGDYEQYF
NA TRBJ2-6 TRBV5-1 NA TGCGCCAGCAGCTTCTCGGGGGCCGGGGCCAACGTCCTGACTTTC CASSFSGAGANVLTF
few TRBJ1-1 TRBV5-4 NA TGTGCCAGCAGCTTGGCCGGAAGCGGCCAGGATGCTTTCTTT CASSLAGSGQDAFF
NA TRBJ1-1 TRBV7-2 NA TGTGCCAGCAGTCCTCGGGGAACAGACCTTGAAGCTTTCTTT CASSPRGTDLEAFF
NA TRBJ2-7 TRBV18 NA TGTGCCAGCTCACCTCTATTGCCCGGGGGTTCAACTCGCGAGCAGTACTTC CASSPLLPGGSTREQYF
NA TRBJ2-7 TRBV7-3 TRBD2 TGTGCCAGCAGCCTTCTTGGGGCTAGCGGGAGAAGCGAGCAGTACTTC CASSLLGASGRSEQYF
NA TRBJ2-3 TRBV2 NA TGTGCCGGTACGCAGTTCACAGATACGCAGTATTTT CAGTQFTDTQYF
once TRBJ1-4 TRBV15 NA TGTGCCACCAGCAGAGGGGGGGACCTGTTTTTT CATSRGGDLFF
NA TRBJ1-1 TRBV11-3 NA TGTGCCAGCAGCTTAGAACGGGGCACTGAAGCTTTCTTT CASSLERGTEAFF
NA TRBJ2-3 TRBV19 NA TGTGCCAGTAGTCTGACCATCACAGATACGCAGTATTTT CASSLTITDTQYF
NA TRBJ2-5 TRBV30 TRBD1 TGTGCCTGGAGGACAGGGTCTCGGGAGACCCAGTACTTC CAWRTGSRETQYF
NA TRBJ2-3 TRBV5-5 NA TGTGCCAGCAGCTCTCGGGACAGCACAGATACGCAGTATTTT CASSSRDSTDTQYF
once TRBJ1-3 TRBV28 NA TGTGCCAGCTGGGAAGGGGCCCTCTCTGGAAACACCATATATTTT CASWEGALSGNTIYF
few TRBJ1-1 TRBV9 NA TGTGCCAGCAGCGCGACAGGTTTACCTGAAGCTTTCTTT CASSATGLPEAFF
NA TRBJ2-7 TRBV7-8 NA TGTGCCAGCAGCTTAGAGGGGGGAGCCTCCTACGAGCAGTACTTC CASSLEGGASYEQYF
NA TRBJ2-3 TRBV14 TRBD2 TGTGCCAGCAGCCAGGGACTAGCGGTGATCTGGGATACGCAGTATTTT CASSQGLAVIWDTQYF
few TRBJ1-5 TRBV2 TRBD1 TGTGCCAGCAGTGTCGTCCCGGGACAGGGAGGACAGCCCCAGCATTTT CASSVVPGQGGQPQHF
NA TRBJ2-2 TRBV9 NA TGTGCCAGCAGCGTAGTGGGGGGTGACACCGGGGAGCTGTTTTTT CASSVVGGDTGELFF
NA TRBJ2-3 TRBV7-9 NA TGTGCCAGCAGCCTCCGAGGGCCGGCACACAGAGATACGCAGTATTTT CASSLRGPAHRDTQYF
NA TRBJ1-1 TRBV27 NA TGTGCCAGCAGTTCACCCCGACGGTCCATTACTGAAGCTTTCTTT CASSSPRRSITEAFF